These T cell receptor beta chains were read from a single sample in a study of CD8 T cells in ankylosing spondylitis. TCRdb recomputed calls from the 5' RACE reads with MiXCR, one row per CDR3 protein. The sample includes 230,000 or so distinct CDR3 sequences, roughly 18% seen only once; the top ten take under 40%. Sequenced input: blood, either unsorted or a sorted T cell fraction (not recorded which). These receptors all stem from a male donor with ankylosing spondylitis or in good health (not recorded which). CDR3s include the opening cysteine and the closing phenylalanine or tryptophan. A D gene is named only where the DNA matches it firmly. Size values are once, few and many counts, or a class for expanded clones, and some rows have none.

TRBV4-3,TRBJ2-7,NA,NA,CASSHGRDNYEQYF,TGCGCCAGCAGCCACGGCCGGGACAACTACGAGCAGTACTTC
TRBV29-1,TRBJ2-2,NA,TRBD2,CSVAKASGPGELFF,TGCAGCGTGGCGAAAGCTAGCGGCCCCGGGGAGCTGTTTTTT
TRBV7-3,TRBJ2-1,few,TRBD2,CASSLISGREGYNEQFF,TGTGCCAGCAGCTTAATATCCGGGCGGGAGGGCTACAATGAGCAGTTCTTC
TRBV21-1,TRBJ2-5,NA,NA,CASSMERSFQETQYF,TGTGCCAGCAGCATGGAGCGGTCGTTCCAAGAGACCCAGTACTTC
TRBV9,TRBJ2-3,NA,TRBD2,CASSVPASGRTSTDTQYF,TGTGCCAGCAGCGTCCCAGCTAGCGGGAGAACTAGCACAGATACGCAGTATTTT
TRBV7-8,TRBJ1-3,NA,TRBD1,CASSPGTAAANPLSGNTIYF,TGTGCCAGCAGCCCGGGGACAGCAGCGGCTAATCCCCTCTCTGGAAACACCATATATTTT
TRBV9,TRBJ2-5,NA,NA,CASSILGRPQETQYF,TGTGCCAGCAGCATTCTGGGACGGCCCCAAGAGACCCAGTACTTC
TRBV14,TRBJ2-7,NA,NA,CASSQEVGWDEQYF,TGTGCCAGCAGCCAAGAAGTAGGATGGGACGAGCAGTACTTC
TRBV4-1,TRBJ2-1,NA,NA,CASSPLSAGRDEQFF,TGCGCCAGCAGCCCACTATCAGCCGGGAGAGATGAGCAGTTCTTC
TRBV12-3/TRBV12-4,TRBJ2-2,few,NA,CASSLRDGNTGELFF,TGTGCCAGCAGTTTACGGGACGGGAACACCGGGGAGCTGTTTTTT
TRBV5-1,TRBJ2-1,NA,TRBD1,CASSWGQGVNEQFF,TGCGCCAGCAGCTGGGGACAGGGGGTCAATGAGCAGTTCTTC
TRBV5-5,TRBJ2-7,many,TRBD2,CASSPPLTSDEQYF,TGTGCCAGCAGCCCCCCCCTCACTAGCGACGAGCAGTACTTC
TRBV6-5,TRBJ1-4,few,NA,CASSYGGAREKLFF,TGTGCCAGCAGCTACGGGGGAGCTCGGGAAAAACTGTTTTTT
TRBV5-1,TRBJ2-2,few,TRBD2,CASSFSSGRATGELFF,TGCGCCAGCAGCTTCTCTAGCGGGAGAGCGACCGGGGAGCTGTTTTTT
TRBV5-5,TRBJ1-2,few,NA,CASSLEGRVPTYGYTF,TGTGCCAGCAGCTTGGAGGGCAGGGTGCCTACCTATGGCTACACCTTC
TRBV13,TRBJ2-4,few,NA,CASSPVGHEAKNIQYF,TGTGCCAGCAGCCCTGTGGGACATGAGGCCAAAAACATTCAGTACTTC
TRBV5-1,TRBJ1-2,many,TRBD1,CASSLEGAMDGYTF,TGCGCCAGCAGCTTGGAGGGGGCTATGGATGGCTACACCTTC
TRBV12-3/TRBV12-4,TRBJ2-7,NA,NA,CASRTGSAYEQYF,TGTGCCAGTAGAACCGGCAGCGCCTACGAGCAGTACTTC
TRBV20-1,TRBJ2-7,NA,TRBD2,CSATGLATYEQYF,TGCAGTGCTACGGGACTAGCGACCTACGAGCAGTACTTC
TRBV6-1,TRBJ1-1,NA,NA,CASSTLLGVATEAFF,TGTGCCAGCAGCACCCTTCTAGGTGTGGCCACTGAAGCTTTCTTT
TRBV25-1,TRBJ2-5,many,NA,CASSELMGPQQETQYF,TGTGCCAGCAGTGAATTGATGGGACCGCAGCAAGAGACCCAGTACTTC
TRBV3-1,TRBJ2-7,NA,NA,CASSPESGYEQYF,TGTGCCAGCAGCCCAGAGTCAGGTTACGAGCAGTACTTC
TRBV7-9,TRBJ1-6,NA,NA,CASSFDRGSPLHF,TGTGCCAGCAGCTTTGACCGTGGCTCACCCCTCCACTTT
TRBV4-1,TRBJ2-7,NA,TRBD2,CASSLSGSDDEQYF,TGCGCCAGCAGTCTTAGCGGGAGCGACGACGAGCAGTACTTC
TRBV7-8,TRBJ2-3,few,NA,CASSFERDLTDTQYF,TGTGCCAGCAGCTTCGAACGGGACCTCACAGATACGCAGTATTTT
TRBV24-1,TRBJ2-5,many,TRBD1,CATSDGAGGDWETQYF,TGTGCCACCAGTGACGGAGCAGGGGGAGATTGGGAGACCCAGTACTTC